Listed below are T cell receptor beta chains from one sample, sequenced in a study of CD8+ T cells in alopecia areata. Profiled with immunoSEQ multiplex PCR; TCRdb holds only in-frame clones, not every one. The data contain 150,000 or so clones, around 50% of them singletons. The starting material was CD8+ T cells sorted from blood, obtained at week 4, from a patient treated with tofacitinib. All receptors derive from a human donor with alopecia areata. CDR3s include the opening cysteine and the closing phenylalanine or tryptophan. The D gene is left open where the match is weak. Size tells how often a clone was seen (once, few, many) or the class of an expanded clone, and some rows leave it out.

CDR3nt: TGTGCCAGCAGCTTGCAGTGGACTGAAGCTTTCTTT
CDR3aa: CASSLQWTEAFF
d_gene: NA
j_gene: TRBJ1-1
v_gene: TRBV13
abundance: NA

CDR3nt: TGTGCCAGCAGTTCCGGCGGGGCTGGTGAAAAACTGTTTTTT
CDR3aa: CASSSGGAGEKLFF
d_gene: NA
j_gene: TRBJ1-4
v_gene: TRBV6-5
abundance: few

CDR3nt: TGTGCCAGCAGCTTCGACCCTACCTACGAGCAGTACTTC
CDR3aa: CASSFDPTYEQYF
d_gene: NA
j_gene: TRBJ2-7
v_gene: TRBV7-9
abundance: NA

CDR3nt: TGCAGCGTTGGGCGGCAGAACACTGAAGCTTTCTTT
CDR3aa: CSVGRQNTEAFF
d_gene: NA
j_gene: TRBJ1-1
v_gene: TRBV29-1
abundance: NA

CDR3nt: TGTGCCAGCAGTCCCGGGACTAGCGGGGGCTACGAGCAGTACTTC
CDR3aa: CASSPGTSGGYEQYF
d_gene: TRBD2
j_gene: TRBJ2-7
v_gene: TRBV7-9
abundance: NA

CDR3nt: TGTGCCAGCAGCGTAGGGGACCAGCAGGGCGAGACCCAGTACTTC
CDR3aa: CASSVGDQQGETQYF
d_gene: NA
j_gene: TRBJ2-5
v_gene: TRBV9
abundance: NA

CDR3nt: TGTGCCAGCAGTCTGGGACAGGTCACAGATACGCAGTATTTT
CDR3aa: CASSLGQVTDTQYF
d_gene: TRBD1
j_gene: TRBJ2-3
v_gene: TRBV6-5
abundance: NA

CDR3nt: TGTGCCAGCAGTGACGGTGAATTCGCGTACTTC
CDR3aa: CASSDGEFAYF
d_gene: NA
j_gene: TRBJ2-5
v_gene: TRBV6-1
abundance: NA

CDR3nt: TGTGCCAGCAGCTTAGCCGGAGGGGACTGGCACTACGAGCAGTACTTC
CDR3aa: CASSLAGGDWHYEQYF
d_gene: NA
j_gene: TRBJ2-7
v_gene: TRBV11-2
abundance: NA

CDR3nt: TGTGCCAGCAGCTTAGAGGGTATGGAGACCCAGTACTTC
CDR3aa: CASSLEGMETQYF
d_gene: NA
j_gene: TRBJ2-5
v_gene: TRBV5-6
abundance: NA

CDR3nt: TGTGCCAGCAGTTACTCGTACAATAATTCACCCCTCCACTTT
CDR3aa: CASSYSYNNSPLHF
d_gene: NA
j_gene: TRBJ1-6
v_gene: TRBV6-5
abundance: few

CDR3nt: TGCGCCAGCAGTGTATCGGGTGAAGATACGCAGTATTTT
CDR3aa: CASSVSGEDTQYF
d_gene: NA
j_gene: TRBJ2-3
v_gene: TRBV10-2
abundance: NA

CDR3nt: TGCAGTGCTAGAGACGGCTATGGCTACACCTTC
CDR3aa: CSARDGYGYTF
d_gene: NA
j_gene: TRBJ1-2
v_gene: TRBV20-1
abundance: NA

CDR3nt: TGTGCCAGCAGCGCAGAACCCGGGACGGTCTACGAGCAGTACTTC
CDR3aa: CASSAEPGTVYEQYF
d_gene: NA
j_gene: TRBJ2-7
v_gene: TRBV9
abundance: NA

CDR3nt: TGTGCCAGCAGCAACTACTCCGGAACCATTAACAATGAGCAGTTCTTC
CDR3aa: CASSNYSGTINNEQFF
d_gene: NA
j_gene: TRBJ2-1
v_gene: TRBV13
abundance: NA

CDR3nt: TGTGCCAGCAGCTTAGGGCGGAACTATGGCTACACCTTC
CDR3aa: CASSLGRNYGYTF
d_gene: NA
j_gene: TRBJ1-2
v_gene: TRBV11-2
abundance: once

CDR3nt: TGCGCCAGCAGCCAAGATCCACTTAATCAGCCCCAGCATTTT
CDR3aa: CASSQDPLNQPQHF
d_gene: NA
j_gene: TRBJ1-5
v_gene: TRBV4-1
abundance: NA

CDR3nt: TGTGCCAGCAGCTTAGGTCAGAGCCAAGAGACCCAGTACTTC
CDR3aa: CASSLGQSQETQYF
d_gene: NA
j_gene: TRBJ2-5
v_gene: TRBV7-9
abundance: NA

CDR3nt: TGCAGCGTCGAAGGCGACATAGCCTACGAGCAGTACTTC
CDR3aa: CSVEGDIAYEQYF
d_gene: NA
j_gene: TRBJ2-7
v_gene: TRBV29-1
abundance: once

CDR3nt: TGTGCCAGCAGTTACAATCTCGCAGGGAGAACTGAAGCTTTCTTT
CDR3aa: CASSYNLAGRTEAFF
d_gene: NA
j_gene: TRBJ1-1
v_gene: TRBV6-5
abundance: NA

CDR3nt: TGCAGCGTTGAGGACTACTACACAGATACGCAGTATTTT
CDR3aa: CSVEDYYTDTQYF
d_gene: NA
j_gene: TRBJ2-3
v_gene: TRBV29-1
abundance: NA

CDR3nt: TGTGCCAGCACTGGACAGGGGCCCGGGACCCAGTACTTC
CDR3aa: CASTGQGPGTQYF
d_gene: TRBD1
j_gene: TRBJ2-5
v_gene: TRBV6-1
abundance: NA

CDR3nt: TGTGCCATCAGCCCACAGAGCTCCTATAATTCACCCCTCCACTTT
CDR3aa: CAISPQSSYNSPLHF
d_gene: NA
j_gene: TRBJ1-6
v_gene: TRBV10-3
abundance: medium-sized

CDR3nt: TGTGCCAGCAGTTCAGGGAGTTCTGGCTACACCTTC
CDR3aa: CASSSGSSGYTF
d_gene: NA
j_gene: TRBJ1-2
v_gene: TRBV9
abundance: NA

CDR3nt: TGTGCCAGCAGCTCCCGGGACAGCGGACCCTTTAATGAAAAACTGTTTTTT
CDR3aa: CASSSRDSGPFNEKLFF
d_gene: TRBD1
j_gene: TRBJ1-4
v_gene: TRBV11-2
abundance: few

CDR3nt: TGTGCCAGCAGTTACTCGGGAGGGTTGGAGCAGTACTTC
CDR3aa: CASSYSGGLEQYF
d_gene: TRBD2
j_gene: TRBJ2-7
v_gene: TRBV6-5
abundance: NA

CDR3nt: TGTGCCAGCAGCGTAGGGGGAGTCCCTAATCAGCCCCAGCATTTT
CDR3aa: CASSVGGVPNQPQHF
d_gene: NA
j_gene: TRBJ1-5
v_gene: TRBV9
abundance: NA

CDR3nt: TGCAGCGTTGAAGATCTGGACAAGCTTACCCTCGGCTACACCTTC
CDR3aa: CSVEDLDKLTLGYTF
d_gene: NA
j_gene: TRBJ1-2
v_gene: TRBV29-1
abundance: NA

CDR3nt: TGTGCCAGCAGCTTCCTAGGGGAGGAGACCCAGTACTTC
CDR3aa: CASSFLGEETQYF
d_gene: NA
j_gene: TRBJ2-5
v_gene: TRBV7-9
abundance: NA

CDR3nt: TGTGCCAGCAGCTTACAGGGGGCTAACGAGCAGTACTTC
CDR3aa: CASSLQGANEQYF
d_gene: TRBD1
j_gene: TRBJ2-7
v_gene: TRBV13
abundance: NA

CDR3nt: TGCGCCAGCAGCTTGGGGCCCGTTGGGGAGCAGTACTTC
CDR3aa: CASSLGPVGEQYF
d_gene: NA
j_gene: TRBJ2-7
v_gene: TRBV5-1
abundance: NA

CDR3nt: TGTGCCACCAGCAGAGATTGGCCTGATACGCAGTATTTT
CDR3aa: CATSRDWPDTQYF
d_gene: NA
j_gene: TRBJ2-3
v_gene: TRBV15
abundance: NA

CDR3nt: TGTGCCACCAGCAGAGATCGAGGACAGCCCCAGCATTTT
CDR3aa: CATSRDRGQPQHF
d_gene: NA
j_gene: TRBJ1-5
v_gene: TRBV15
abundance: NA

CDR3nt: TGTGCCAGCAGCGGGGAGCAGGGAGGGCCTAGCACAGATACGCAGTATTTT
CDR3aa: CASSGEQGGPSTDTQYF
d_gene: TRBD2
j_gene: TRBJ2-3
v_gene: TRBV7-9
abundance: NA

CDR3nt: TGCAGCGTGGGAGTCAGGGGTGAAAAAAACTATGGCTACACCTTC
CDR3aa: CSVGVRGEKNYGYTF
d_gene: NA
j_gene: TRBJ1-2
v_gene: TRBV29-1
abundance: few

CDR3nt: TGTGCCACCATTCGGACTAGCGGGGGGGCAGGGGAGACCCAGTACTTC
CDR3aa: CATIRTSGGAGETQYF
d_gene: TRBD2
j_gene: TRBJ2-5
v_gene: TRBV27
abundance: NA

CDR3nt: TGTGCCAGCAGTACACCCAACCCGCACAATGAGCAGTTCTTC
CDR3aa: CASSTPNPHNEQFF
d_gene: NA
j_gene: TRBJ2-1
v_gene: TRBV2
abundance: few

CDR3nt: TGCGCCAGCAGGCCGACAAGCTCGAACACTGAAGCTTTCTTT
CDR3aa: CASRPTSSNTEAFF
d_gene: NA
j_gene: TRBJ1-1
v_gene: TRBV23-1
abundance: NA

CDR3nt: TGTGCCAGCAGTTACTCCGACTACAATGAGCAGTTCTTC
CDR3aa: CASSYSDYNEQFF
d_gene: NA
j_gene: TRBJ2-1
v_gene: TRBV6-5
abundance: NA

CDR3nt: TGTGCCAGCAGTTACTCGATGGGGGGGCCCGAGACCCAGTACTTC
CDR3aa: CASSYSMGGPETQYF
d_gene: NA
j_gene: TRBJ2-5
v_gene: TRBV6-5
abundance: NA

CDR3nt: TGCGCCAGCAGCCATGGGACAGGGGGCCCCGGGGAGCTGTTTTTT
CDR3aa: CASSHGTGGPGELFF
d_gene: TRBD1
j_gene: TRBJ2-2
v_gene: TRBV4-1
abundance: NA

CDR3nt: TGTGCCAGCACCAGCGGGTGGGACTCCTACGAGCAGTACTTC
CDR3aa: CASTSGWDSYEQYF
d_gene: NA
j_gene: TRBJ2-7
v_gene: TRBV6-5
abundance: few

CDR3nt: TGTGCCAGCAGTTGGACCGAGAATGAAAAACTGTTTTTT
CDR3aa: CASSWTENEKLFF
d_gene: NA
j_gene: TRBJ1-4
v_gene: TRBV13
abundance: NA

CDR3nt: TGTGCCACCGCGGGACAGGTTGAAAAACTGTTTTTT
CDR3aa: CATAGQVEKLFF
d_gene: TRBD1
j_gene: TRBJ1-4
v_gene: TRBV19
abundance: many

CDR3nt: TGTGCCAGCAGTTTAGGGGACGAGCAGTACTTC
CDR3aa: CASSLGDEQYF
d_gene: NA
j_gene: TRBJ2-7
v_gene: TRBV27
abundance: NA

CDR3nt: TGTGCCAGCAGTGATCCGCCTAGCTCGGCGTACAATGAGCAGTTCTTC
CDR3aa: CASSDPPSSAYNEQFF
d_gene: NA
j_gene: TRBJ2-1
v_gene: TRBV25-1
abundance: NA

CDR3nt: TGCGCCAGCAGCTGGACAGGACGGGGCACTGAAGCTTTCTTT
CDR3aa: CASSWTGRGTEAFF
d_gene: TRBD1
j_gene: TRBJ1-1
v_gene: TRBV5-1
abundance: NA

CDR3nt: TGTGCCTGGAGTGCTGGCTATGGCTACACCTTC
CDR3aa: CAWSAGYGYTF
d_gene: NA
j_gene: TRBJ1-2
v_gene: TRBV30
abundance: medium-sized

CDR3nt: TGTGCCAGCAGCTTAGATGGCCTGGGAAGCTACACCTTC
CDR3aa: CASSLDGLGSYTF
d_gene: NA
j_gene: TRBJ1-2
v_gene: TRBV7-8
abundance: NA

CDR3nt: TGTGCCTGGGGTGGGGGAACGAACATTCAGTACTTC
CDR3aa: CAWGGGTNIQYF
d_gene: NA
j_gene: TRBJ2-4
v_gene: TRBV30
abundance: NA

CDR3nt: TGTGCCAGCAGCGAAGGGGGCTCGGGACAGCCCCAGCATTTT
CDR3aa: CASSEGGSGQPQHF
d_gene: TRBD1
j_gene: TRBJ1-5
v_gene: TRBV9
abundance: few

CDR3nt: TGTGCCAGCAGTTTTGGTGGGGCTTATCAGCCCCAGCATTTT
CDR3aa: CASSFGGAYQPQHF
d_gene: NA
j_gene: TRBJ1-5
v_gene: TRBV27
abundance: few

CDR3nt: TGTGCCAGCAGGCCTTCTAGTGTGGATACGCAGTATTTT
CDR3aa: CASRPSSVDTQYF
d_gene: NA
j_gene: TRBJ2-3
v_gene: TRBV13
abundance: NA

CDR3nt: TGTGCCACCAGCAGAAACACACAGTACCCAGGGGAGACCCAGTACTTC
CDR3aa: CATSRNTQYPGETQYF
d_gene: NA
j_gene: TRBJ2-5
v_gene: TRBV15
abundance: once

CDR3nt: TGTGCCAGCAGTTTAACGTTGAGACAGGAGAACACTGAAGCTTTCTTT
CDR3aa: CASSLTLRQENTEAFF
d_gene: NA
j_gene: TRBJ1-1
v_gene: TRBV27
abundance: NA